The rows below give T cell receptor beta chains drawn from one sample of a study of sequential checkpoint blockade in melanoma. Profiled with immunoSEQ multiplex PCR; TCRdb holds only in-frame clones, not every one. The table includes more than 10,000 clones, around 20% detected once. The material was tumor tissue (inferred from file names), obtained from a patient given nivolumab and ipilimumab in sequence. The receptors derive from a human donor with melanoma. Both conserved end residues are part of each CDR3. Fields, in order: D gene, clone size, J gene, V gene, CDR3 DNA, CDR3 protein. A D gene is named only where the DNA matches it firmly. Only part of the rows carry a size: once, few, many, or a class if the clone is expanded.

D gene: -
clone size: -
J gene: TRBJ2-6
V gene: TRBV18
CDR3 DNA: TGTGCCAGCTCACCGGGACTCACAGACGGGGCCAACGTCCTGACTTTC
CDR3 protein: CASSPGLTDGANVLTF

D gene: -
clone size: -
J gene: TRBJ2-2
V gene: TRBV15
CDR3 DNA: TGTGCCACCAGCAGAGATCGGGGCCCCATTAACACCGGGGAGCTGTTTTTT
CDR3 protein: CATSRDRGPINTGELFF

D gene: -
clone size: -
J gene: TRBJ1-1
V gene: TRBV19
CDR3 DNA: TGTGCCAGTAGTACCGGTCGTAGCGGAGCTTTCTTT
CDR3 protein: CASSTGRSGAFF

D gene: -
clone size: few
J gene: TRBJ1-2
V gene: TRBV14
CDR3 DNA: TGTGCCAGCAGCCAAGAAGCAGGGGGCTACACCTTC
CDR3 protein: CASSQEAGGYTF

D gene: -
clone size: -
J gene: TRBJ2-1
V gene: TRBV6-8
CDR3 DNA: TGTGCCAGCAGTTACGGCCAGGGGTCTTACAATGAGCAGTTCTTC
CDR3 protein: CASSYGQGSYNEQFF

D gene: -
clone size: few
J gene: TRBJ1-5
V gene: TRBV11-3
CDR3 DNA: TGTGCCAGCAGCTCCGGTGACTTGCATCAGCCCCAGCATTTT
CDR3 protein: CASSSGDLHQPQHF

D gene: -
clone size: -
J gene: TRBJ2-3
V gene: TRBV5-1
CDR3 DNA: TGCGCCAGCAGCTTAATTCGTATGGGCAGGGGAATCGGAGATACGCAGTATTTT
CDR3 protein: CASSLIRMGRGIGDTQYF

D gene: TRBD2
clone size: few
J gene: TRBJ2-2
V gene: TRBV15
CDR3 DNA: TGTGCCACCAGCAGAGCGGCTAGCGGGTGGAACACCGGGGAGCTGTTTTTT
CDR3 protein: CATSRAASGWNTGELFF

D gene: TRBD1
clone size: few
J gene: TRBJ1-2
V gene: TRBV28
CDR3 DNA: TGTGCCAGCAGGGCAGGACAGGGCGGCGGCTACACCTTC
CDR3 protein: CASRAGQGGGYTF

D gene: -
clone size: medium-sized
J gene: TRBJ2-5
V gene: TRBV9
CDR3 DNA: TGTGCCAGCAGCGCACCAGGCCAGGGCGGAGAGACCCAGTACTTC
CDR3 protein: CASSAPGQGGETQYF

D gene: TRBD1
clone size: few
J gene: TRBJ1-5
V gene: TRBV28
CDR3 DNA: TGTGCCAGCAGTCTAACACCAACGGGACAGGGGTTGGCGGAGCCCCAGCATTTT
CDR3 protein: CASSLTPTGQGLAEPQHF